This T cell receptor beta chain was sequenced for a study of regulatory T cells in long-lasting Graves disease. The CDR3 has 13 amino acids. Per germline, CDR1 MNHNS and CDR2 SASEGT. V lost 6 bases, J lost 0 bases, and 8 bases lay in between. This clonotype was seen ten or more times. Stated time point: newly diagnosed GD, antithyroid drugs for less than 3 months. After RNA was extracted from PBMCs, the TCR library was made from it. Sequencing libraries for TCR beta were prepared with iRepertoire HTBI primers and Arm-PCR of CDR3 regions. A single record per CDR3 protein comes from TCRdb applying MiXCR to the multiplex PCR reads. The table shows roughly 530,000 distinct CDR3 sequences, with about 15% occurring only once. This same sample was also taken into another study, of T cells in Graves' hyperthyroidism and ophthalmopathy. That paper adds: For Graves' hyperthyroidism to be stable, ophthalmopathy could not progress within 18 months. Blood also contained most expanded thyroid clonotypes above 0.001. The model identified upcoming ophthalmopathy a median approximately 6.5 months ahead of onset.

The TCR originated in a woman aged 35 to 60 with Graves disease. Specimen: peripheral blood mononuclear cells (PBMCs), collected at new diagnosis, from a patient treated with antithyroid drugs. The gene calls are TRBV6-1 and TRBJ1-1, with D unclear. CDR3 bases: TGTGCCAGCAGACCCCAGTTGAACACTGAAGCTTTCTTT. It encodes CASRPQLNTEAFF.